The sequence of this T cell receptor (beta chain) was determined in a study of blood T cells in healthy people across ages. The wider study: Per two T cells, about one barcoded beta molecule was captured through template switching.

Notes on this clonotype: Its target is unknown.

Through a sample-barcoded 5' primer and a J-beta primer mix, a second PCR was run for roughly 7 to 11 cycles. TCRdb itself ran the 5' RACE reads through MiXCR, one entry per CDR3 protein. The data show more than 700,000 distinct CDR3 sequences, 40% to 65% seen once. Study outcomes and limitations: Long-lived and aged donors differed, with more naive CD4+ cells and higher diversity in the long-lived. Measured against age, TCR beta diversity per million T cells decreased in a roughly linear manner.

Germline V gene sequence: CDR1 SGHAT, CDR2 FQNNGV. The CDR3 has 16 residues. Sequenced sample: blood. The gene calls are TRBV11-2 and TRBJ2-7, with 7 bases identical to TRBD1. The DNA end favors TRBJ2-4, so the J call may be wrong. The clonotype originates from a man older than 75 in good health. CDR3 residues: CASSLDSGTVGNIQYF. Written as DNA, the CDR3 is TGTGCCAGCAGCTTAGATTCGGGGACAGTCGGGAACATTCAGTACTTC.